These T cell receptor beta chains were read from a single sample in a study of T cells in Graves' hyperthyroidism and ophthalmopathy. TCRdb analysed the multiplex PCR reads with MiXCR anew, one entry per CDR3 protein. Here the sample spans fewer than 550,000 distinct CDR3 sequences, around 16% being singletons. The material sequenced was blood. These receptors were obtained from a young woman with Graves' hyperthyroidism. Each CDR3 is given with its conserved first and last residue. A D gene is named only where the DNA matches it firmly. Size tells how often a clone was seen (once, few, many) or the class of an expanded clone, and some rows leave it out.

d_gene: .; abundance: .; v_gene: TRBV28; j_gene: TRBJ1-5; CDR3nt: TGTGCCAGCACCCTGACGGGGAGGGAGCCCCAGCATTTT; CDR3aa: CASTLTGREPQHF
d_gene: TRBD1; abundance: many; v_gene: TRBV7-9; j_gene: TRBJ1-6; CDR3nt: TGTGCCAGCAGCTTAGCGGGACAGGGGTATTCACCCCTCCACTTT; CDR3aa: CASSLAGQGYSPLHF
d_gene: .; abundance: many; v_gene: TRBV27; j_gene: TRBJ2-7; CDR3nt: TGTGCCAGCAGCCAATCGGACCCTATCGTGGGCTACGAGCAGTACTTC; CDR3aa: CASSQSDPIVGYEQYF
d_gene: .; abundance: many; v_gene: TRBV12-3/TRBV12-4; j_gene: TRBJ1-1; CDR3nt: TGTGCCAGCAGTTTGTCAGGGTGGGGGAACACTGAAGCTTTCTTT; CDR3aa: CASSLSGWGNTEAFF
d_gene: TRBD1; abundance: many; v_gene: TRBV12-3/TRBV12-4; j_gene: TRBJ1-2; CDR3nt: TGTGCCAGCAGCCCAGACAGGGTGAGAGGCTACACCTTC; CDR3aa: CASSPDRVRGYTF
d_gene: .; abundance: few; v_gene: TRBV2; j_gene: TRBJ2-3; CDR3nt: TGTGCCAGCGGTCGGCGGAACACAGATACGCAGTATTTT; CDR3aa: CASGRRNTDTQYF
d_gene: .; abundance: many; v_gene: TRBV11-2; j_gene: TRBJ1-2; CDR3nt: TGTGCCAGCAGCTTATCGTACGGACCCATCGACTATGGCTACACCTTC; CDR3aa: CASSLSYGPIDYGYTF
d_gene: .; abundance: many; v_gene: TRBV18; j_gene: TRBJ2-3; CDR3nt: TGTGCCAGCTCACCCCCCGGGGGTTCATCGTATGGAGATACGCAGTATTTT; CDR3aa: CASSPPGGSSYGDTQYF
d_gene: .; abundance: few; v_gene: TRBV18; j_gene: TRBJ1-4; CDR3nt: TGTGCCAGCTCACCAAACCGCCTAGCGGGAAACGAAAAACTGTTTTTT; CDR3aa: CASSPNRLAGNEKLFF
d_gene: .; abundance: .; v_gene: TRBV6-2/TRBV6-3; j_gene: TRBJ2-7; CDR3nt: TGTGCCAGCAGCAAAAGGGGAGGCTACGAGCAGTACTTC; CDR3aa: CASSKRGGYEQYF
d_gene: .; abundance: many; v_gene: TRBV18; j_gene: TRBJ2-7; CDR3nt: TGTGCCAGCTCACCAGACCTGGGGCCTGAGGTGAAGCAGTACTTC; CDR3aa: CASSPDLGPEVKQYF
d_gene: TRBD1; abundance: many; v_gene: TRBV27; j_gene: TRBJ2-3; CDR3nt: TGTGCCAGCAGGGACAGGGCGGGGTTGACAGATACGCAGTATTTT; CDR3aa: CASRDRAGLTDTQYF
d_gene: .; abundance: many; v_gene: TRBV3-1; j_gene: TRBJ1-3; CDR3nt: TGTGCCAGCAGCCGCAACCCCGTAGGCACCATATATTTT; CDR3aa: CASSRNPVGTIYF
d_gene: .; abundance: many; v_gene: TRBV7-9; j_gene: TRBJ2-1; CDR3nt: TGTGCCAGCAGCTACCGCTCCGACAATGAGCAGTTCTTC; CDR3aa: CASSYRSDNEQFF
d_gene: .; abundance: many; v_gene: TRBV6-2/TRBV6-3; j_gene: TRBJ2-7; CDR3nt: TGTGCCAGCAGTTACGTGGCGGTCCGGGAGCAGTACTTC; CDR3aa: CASSYVAVREQYF
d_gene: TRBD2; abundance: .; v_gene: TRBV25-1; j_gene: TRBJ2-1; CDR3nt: TGTGCCAGCAGTGAAAAAAGCCACCAGGGGAGGTCCGGGACTAGCGCGTTCAATGAGCAGTTCTTC; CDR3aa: CASSEKSHQGRSGTSAFNEQFF
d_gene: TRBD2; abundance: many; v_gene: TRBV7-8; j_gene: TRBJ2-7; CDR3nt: TGTGCCAGCAGCTGGGGGACTAGCTCCTACGAGCAGTACTTC; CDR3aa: CASSWGTSSYEQYF
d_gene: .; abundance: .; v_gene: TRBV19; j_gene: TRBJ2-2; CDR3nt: TGTGCCAGTAGTATAGGGACGCCGAACACCGGGGAGCTGTTTTTT; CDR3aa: CASSIGTPNTGELFF
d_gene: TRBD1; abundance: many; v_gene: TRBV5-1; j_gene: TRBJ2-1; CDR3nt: TGCGCCAGCAGCTTTTGGGACAGGGACCCATACAATGAGCAGTTCTTC; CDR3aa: CASSFWDRDPYNEQFF
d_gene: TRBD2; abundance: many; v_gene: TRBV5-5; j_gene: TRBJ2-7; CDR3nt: TGTGCCAGCAGCTCGGGACTAGCGGAGTCCTACGAGCAGTACTTC; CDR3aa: CASSSGLAESYEQYF
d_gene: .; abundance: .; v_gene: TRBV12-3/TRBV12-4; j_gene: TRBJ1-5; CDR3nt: TGTGCCAGCAGCCCCGATGGGAGCAATCGGCCCCAGCATTTT; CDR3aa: CASSPDGSNRPQHF
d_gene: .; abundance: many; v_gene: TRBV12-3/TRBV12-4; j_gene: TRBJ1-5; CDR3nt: TGTGCCAGCAGTTTAGGCAGTCCTGCACGGCAGCCCCAGCATTTT; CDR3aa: CASSLGSPARQPQHF
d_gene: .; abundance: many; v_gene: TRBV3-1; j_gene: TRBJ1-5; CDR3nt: TGTGCCAGCAGCCCCAATCAGGGTGGGGGGCAGCCCCAGCATTTT; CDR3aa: CASSPNQGGGQPQHF
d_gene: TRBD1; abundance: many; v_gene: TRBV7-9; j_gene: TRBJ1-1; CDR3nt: TGTGCCAGCAGCTCCCCTCCGAAAGGGGACAGTCAGATGAACACTGAAGCTTTCTTT; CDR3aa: CASSSPPKGDSQMNTEAFF
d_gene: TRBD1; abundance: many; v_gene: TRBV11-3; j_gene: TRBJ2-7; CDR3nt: TGTGCCAGCAGCCCTAACTGGGACAGGGGGCATTCCTACGAGCAGTACTTC; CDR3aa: CASSPNWDRGHSYEQYF
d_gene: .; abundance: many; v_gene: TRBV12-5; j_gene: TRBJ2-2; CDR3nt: TGTGCTAGTGGCCCTTCAATCCGGGGCTACACCGGGGAGCTGTTTTTT; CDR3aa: CASGPSIRGYTGELFF
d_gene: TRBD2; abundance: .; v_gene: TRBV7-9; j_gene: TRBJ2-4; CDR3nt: TGTGCCAGCAGCTTAAGCGGGAGGGCCCTGCTGGACATTCAGTACTTC; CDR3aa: CASSLSGRALLDIQYF
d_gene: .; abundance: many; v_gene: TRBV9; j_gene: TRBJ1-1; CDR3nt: TGTGCCAGCAGCCCCTTCAGGTCGAACACTGAAGCTTTCTTT; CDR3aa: CASSPFRSNTEAFF
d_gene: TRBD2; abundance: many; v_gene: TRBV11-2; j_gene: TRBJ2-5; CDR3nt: TGTGCCAGCAGCTCGAGAGCGGGGGGTTGGTACTTC; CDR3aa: CASSSRAGGWYF